These T cell receptor beta chains were read from a single sample in a study of shared clonotypes between healthy human individuals. Clones were sequenced by immunoSEQ multiplex PCR, and TCRdb holds only the in-frame ones, with some missing. The sample consists of millions of clones, 85% to 95% of them appearing once. Sequencing was carried out using naive CD4+ T cells from PBMCs. The receptors come from a man younger than 35 in good health. Some clones in this sample may be carry-over from other donors' samples. Each CDR3 is given with its conserved first and last residue. D genes are given only for firm matches. Clone size, where shown, is once, few, many, or a class for clones that have expanded.

clone size: .
D gene: .
J gene: TRBJ2-1
V gene: TRBV30
CDR3 protein: CAWSTFPGAKNNEQFF
CDR3 DNA: TGTGCCTGGAGCACTTTTCCGGGAGCGAAAAACAATGAGCAGTTCTTC

clone size: .
D gene: .
J gene: TRBJ2-2
V gene: TRBV18
CDR3 protein: CASSTNLDSSNTGELFF
CDR3 DNA: TGTGCCAGCTCAACAAATCTGGACAGCTCGAACACCGGGGAGCTGTTTTTT

clone size: .
D gene: TRBD2
J gene: TRBJ2-1
V gene: TRBV2
CDR3 protein: CASSRLAFSYEQFF
CDR3 DNA: TGTGCCAGCAGTCGACTAGCGTTCTCCTATGAGCAGTTCTTC

clone size: .
D gene: .
J gene: TRBJ2-7
V gene: TRBV11-2
CDR3 protein: CASSLVLGDEQYF
CDR3 DNA: TGTGCCAGCAGCTTAGTTTTGGGCGACGAGCAGTACTTC

clone size: .
D gene: .
J gene: TRBJ1-1
V gene: TRBV9
CDR3 protein: CASSVLGQTNTEAFF
CDR3 DNA: TGTGCCAGCAGCGTTTTGGGGCAAACGAACACTGAAGCTTTCTTT

clone size: once
D gene: .
J gene: TRBJ2-2
V gene: TRBV6-1
CDR3 protein: CASTLMANTGELFF
CDR3 DNA: TGTGCCAGCACCCTGATGGCGAACACCGGGGAGCTGTTTTTT

clone size: .
D gene: .
J gene: TRBJ1-1
V gene: TRBV5-1
CDR3 protein: CASSLAGGGSTEAFF
CDR3 DNA: TGCGCCAGCAGCTTGGCGGGGGGAGGGAGCACTGAAGCTTTCTTT

clone size: .
D gene: .
J gene: TRBJ1-1
V gene: TRBV28
CDR3 protein: CASTRGGALTEAFF
CDR3 DNA: TGTGCCAGCACCCGGGGGGGCGCCCTTACTGAAGCTTTCTTT

clone size: .
D gene: TRBD1
J gene: TRBJ2-2
V gene: TRBV9
CDR3 protein: CASSITGTGYGELFF
CDR3 DNA: TGTGCCAGCAGCATAACCGGGACAGGTTACGGGGAGCTGTTTTTT

clone size: .
D gene: TRBD1
J gene: TRBJ2-5
V gene: TRBV4-1
CDR3 protein: CASSQAPTGGWETQYF
CDR3 DNA: TGCGCCAGCAGCCAAGCCCCGACAGGGGGCTGGGAGACCCAGTACTTC

clone size: .
D gene: .
J gene: TRBJ1-5
V gene: TRBV5-3
CDR3 protein: CARSRQRGNQPQHF
CDR3 DNA: TGTGCCAGAAGCCGGCAGAGGGGCAATCAGCCCCAGCATTTT

clone size: .
D gene: TRBD1
J gene: TRBJ2-4
V gene: TRBV28
CDR3 protein: CASTPSGQGLNIQYF
CDR3 DNA: TGTGCCAGCACCCCATCCGGACAGGGGTTAAACATTCAGTACTTC

clone size: .
D gene: .
J gene: TRBJ2-5
V gene: TRBV5-4
CDR3 protein: CASSLGKGVRQETQYF
CDR3 DNA: TGTGCCAGCAGCTTGGGAAAGGGGGTGCGACAAGAGACCCAGTACTTC

clone size: .
D gene: .
J gene: TRBJ2-6
V gene: TRBV2
CDR3 protein: CASSDVSGANVLTF
CDR3 DNA: TGTGCCAGCAGTGATGTTTCTGGGGCCAACGTCCTGACTTTC

clone size: .
D gene: TRBD2
J gene: TRBJ2-1
V gene: TRBV28
CDR3 protein: CASSLLAGVYNEQFF
CDR3 DNA: TGTGCCAGCAGCTTATTAGCGGGAGTGTACAATGAGCAGTTCTTC

clone size: .
D gene: TRBD1
J gene: TRBJ1-2
V gene: TRBV18
CDR3 protein: CASSSGQASNYGYTF
CDR3 DNA: TGTGCCAGCTCTTCCGGACAGGCTTCTAACTATGGCTACACCTTC

clone size: .
D gene: TRBD1
J gene: TRBJ1-1
V gene: TRBV7-2
CDR3 protein: CASSSSRGLNTEAFF
CDR3 DNA: TGTGCCAGCAGCTCATCCAGGGGGTTGAACACTGAAGCTTTCTTT

clone size: .
D gene: .
J gene: TRBJ2-7
V gene: TRBV18
CDR3 protein: CASSPPGFAYEQYF
CDR3 DNA: TGTGCCAGCTCACCACCAGGTTTCGCCTACGAGCAGTACTTC

clone size: few
D gene: .
J gene: TRBJ1-5
V gene: TRBV28
CDR3 protein: CAGTGNNQPQHF
CDR3 DNA: TGTGCCGGCACAGGAAACAATCAGCCCCAGCATTTT

clone size: .
D gene: .
J gene: TRBJ1-3
V gene: TRBV5-1
CDR3 protein: CASSSGPGPGNTIYF
CDR3 DNA: TGCGCCAGCAGCTCCGGACCCGGGCCAGGGAACACCATATATTTT

clone size: .
D gene: TRBD1
J gene: TRBJ2-3
V gene: TRBV7-6
CDR3 protein: CASSSLSGTGRTDTQYF
CDR3 DNA: TGTGCCAGCAGCTCCTTATCCGGGACAGGGCGGACAGATACGCAGTATTTT

clone size: .
D gene: .
J gene: TRBJ2-6
V gene: TRBV10-3
CDR3 protein: CAISESGYSGANVLTF
CDR3 DNA: TGTGCCATCAGTGAGTCAGGTTACTCTGGGGCCAACGTCCTGACTTTC

clone size: .
D gene: .
J gene: TRBJ2-7
V gene: TRBV7-2
CDR3 protein: CASSRTRDSRRSEQYF
CDR3 DNA: TGTGCCAGCAGCCGAACGCGGGACTCTCGTCGGTCCGAGCAGTACTTC

clone size: .
D gene: TRBD1
J gene: TRBJ1-2
V gene: TRBV19
CDR3 protein: CASSYDRGPRNYGYTF
CDR3 DNA: TGTGCCAGTAGCTATGACAGGGGGCCGCGCAACTATGGCTACACCTTC

clone size: .
D gene: .
J gene: TRBJ1-1
V gene: TRBV10-3
CDR3 protein: CAISASGTGMNTEAFF
CDR3 DNA: TGTGCCATCAGTGCTTCCGGGACCGGTATGAACACTGAAGCTTTCTTT

clone size: few
D gene: .
J gene: TRBJ1-3
V gene: TRBV4-2
CDR3 protein: CASSQNLLSSGNTIYF
CDR3 DNA: TGTGCCAGCAGCCAAAACCTACTCTCCTCTGGAAACACCATATATTTT

clone size: .
D gene: .
J gene: TRBJ2-3
V gene: TRBV18
CDR3 protein: CASSPPWGRTDTQYF
CDR3 DNA: TGTGCCAGCTCACCACCGTGGGGTAGGACAGATACGCAGTATTTT

clone size: once
D gene: .
J gene: TRBJ2-2
V gene: TRBV4-1
CDR3 protein: CASSQAAGSHTGELFF
CDR3 DNA: TGCGCCAGCAGCCAAGCGGCGGGAAGTCACACCGGGGAGCTGTTTTTT

clone size: few
D gene: .
J gene: TRBJ2-3
V gene: TRBV5-4
CDR3 protein: CASSCCTQYF
CDR3 DNA: TGTGCCAGCAGCTGCTGTACGCAGTATTTT

clone size: once
D gene: .
J gene: TRBJ2-1
V gene: TRBV5-4
CDR3 protein: CASSTVDLRGQFF
CDR3 DNA: TGTGCCAGCAGCACCGTGGACCTACGGGGGCAGTTCTTC

clone size: few
D gene: .
J gene: TRBJ1-5
V gene: TRBV11-2
CDR3 protein: CASSLDSRQPQHF
CDR3 DNA: TGTGCCAGCAGCTTAGATTCTCGACAGCCCCAGCATTTT

clone size: .
D gene: .
J gene: TRBJ1-1
V gene: TRBV6-1
CDR3 protein: CASSVRGASVTEAFF
CDR3 DNA: TGTGCCAGCAGCGTGCGGGGGGCAAGTGTCACTGAAGCTTTCTTT

clone size: .
D gene: TRBD1
J gene: TRBJ1-4
V gene: TRBV27
CDR3 protein: CASSSRDSIHEKLFF
CDR3 DNA: TGTGCCAGCAGCTCAAGGGACAGTATCCATGAAAAACTGTTTTTT

clone size: .
D gene: TRBD1
J gene: TRBJ2-1
V gene: TRBV5-1
CDR3 protein: CASSLNRGFDEQFF
CDR3 DNA: TGCGCCAGCAGCTTGAACAGGGGTTTCGATGAGCAGTTCTTC

clone size: .
D gene: .
J gene: TRBJ2-5
V gene: TRBV15
CDR3 protein: CATSRDFGAGTQETQYF
CDR3 DNA: TGTGCCACCAGCAGAGATTTTGGGGCAGGGACCCAAGAGACCCAGTACTTC

clone size: .
D gene: .
J gene: TRBJ2-2
V gene: TRBV10-1
CDR3 protein: CASGTRGELFF
CDR3 DNA: TGCGCCAGCGGGACCCGCGGGGAGCTGTTTTTT

clone size: .
D gene: .
J gene: TRBJ2-5
V gene: TRBV11-2
CDR3 protein: CASSQMGETQYF
CDR3 DNA: TGTGCCAGCAGCCAGATGGGAGAGACCCAGTACTTC

clone size: .
D gene: TRBD1
J gene: TRBJ2-7
V gene: TRBV10-1
CDR3 protein: CASSGPPGQGYEQYF
CDR3 DNA: TGCGCCAGCAGTGGACCTCCGGGACAGGGCTACGAGCAGTACTTC

clone size: .
D gene: .
J gene: TRBJ2-6
V gene: TRBV18
CDR3 protein: CASSPPGLFSGANVLTF
CDR3 DNA: TGTGCCAGCTCACCCCCGGGGCTATTCTCTGGGGCCAACGTCCTGACTTTC

clone size: .
D gene: .
J gene: TRBJ2-7
V gene: TRBV9
CDR3 protein: CASSVGQDYHEQYF
CDR3 DNA: TGTGCCAGCAGCGTAGGCCAGGACTACCACGAGCAGTACTTC

clone size: .
D gene: TRBD2
J gene: TRBJ2-2
V gene: TRBV18
CDR3 protein: CASSPGTSGGELFF
CDR3 DNA: TGTGCCAGCTCACCAGGGACTAGCGGCGGGGAGCTGTTTTTT

clone size: .
D gene: TRBD1
J gene: TRBJ1-2
V gene: TRBV5-4
CDR3 protein: CASSSLKSGGFGYTF
CDR3 DNA: TGTGCCAGCAGCTCGCTTAAGTCAGGGGGCTTTGGCTACACCTTC

clone size: .
D gene: .
J gene: TRBJ1-1
V gene: TRBV10-3
CDR3 protein: CAISESRSIPMNTEAFF
CDR3 DNA: TGTGCCATCAGTGAGTCTAGGAGTATCCCTATGAACACTGAAGCTTTCTTT

clone size: .
D gene: .
J gene: TRBJ1-1
V gene: TRBV28
CDR3 protein: CASRQDTEAFF
CDR3 DNA: TGTGCCAGCAGGCAGGACACTGAAGCTTTCTTT

clone size: .
D gene: .
J gene: TRBJ2-7
V gene: TRBV27
CDR3 protein: CASSPPFSPDEQYF
CDR3 DNA: TGTGCCAGCAGTCCGCCATTCTCCCCTGACGAGCAGTACTTC

clone size: .
D gene: TRBD1
J gene: TRBJ1-3
V gene: TRBV11-2
CDR3 protein: CASSAGGGNTIYF
CDR3 DNA: TGTGCCAGCAGCGCAGGGGGTGGAAACACCATATATTTT

clone size: .
D gene: TRBD1
J gene: TRBJ1-2
V gene: TRBV7-9
CDR3 protein: CASSKTGLVYGYTF
CDR3 DNA: TGTGCCAGCAGCAAGACAGGGTTAGTCTACGGCTACACCTTC

clone size: .
D gene: .
J gene: TRBJ1-1
V gene: TRBV7-9
CDR3 protein: CASSRIPRLNTEAFF
CDR3 DNA: TGTGCCAGCAGCCGAATACCACGGTTGAACACTGAAGCTTTCTTT

clone size: .
D gene: TRBD2
J gene: TRBJ2-7
V gene: TRBV7-2
CDR3 protein: CASSLRETSGSSYEQYF
CDR3 DNA: TGTGCCAGCAGCTTAAGGGAGACTAGCGGAAGCTCCTACGAGCAGTACTTC

clone size: .
D gene: .
J gene: TRBJ2-6
V gene: TRBV6-5
CDR3 protein: CASSQRGGANVLTF
CDR3 DNA: TGTGCCAGCAGCCAGAGAGGAGGGGCCAACGTCCTGACTTTC

clone size: .
D gene: .
J gene: TRBJ2-5
V gene: TRBV6-5
CDR3 protein: CASSYSVVATQYF
CDR3 DNA: TGTGCCAGCAGTTACTCCGTTGTTGCGACCCAGTACTTC

clone size: .
D gene: .
J gene: TRBJ2-5
V gene: TRBV19
CDR3 protein: CASSRSRVGETQYF
CDR3 DNA: TGTGCCAGTAGTAGGTCTCGCGTCGGGGAGACCCAGTACTTC

clone size: .
D gene: .
J gene: TRBJ1-5
V gene: TRBV30
CDR3 protein: CAWSGSLTGSQPQHF
CDR3 DNA: TGTGCCTGGAGTGGCTCCCTCACAGGGAGCCAGCCCCAGCATTTT

clone size: .
D gene: .
J gene: TRBJ2-5
V gene: TRBV6-6
CDR3 protein: CASSSLGALGETQYF
CDR3 DNA: TGTGCCAGCAGTTCACTGGGAGCCCTAGGGGAGACCCAGTACTTC